This passage covers 14 T cell receptor beta chains from one sample sequenced in a study of T-cell reconstitution after alpha-beta-depleted transplantation in children. Unique molecular identifiers were used in preparing the TCRbeta library. TCRdb reprocessed the PCR reads with MiXCR, giving one entry per CDR3 protein. This sample has 420,000 or so distinct CDR3 sequences, with approximately 10% found just once. The source material was PBMCs from the stem cell graft donor, sampled from the stem cell graft. The receptor set was obtained from a human donor who donated a stem cell graft to a child with acute myeloid leukemia.

This clonotype was observed a few times. The chain uses TRBV12-3 or TRBV12-4 and TRBJ1-1; 7 bases are a match to TRBD1. There are 14 residues in the CDR3. The V and J ends lost 1 base and 5 bases, in that order; junction bases with no gene match: 4. CDR3 nucleotides: TGTGCCAGCAGTTTAGGGACAGGATTAACTGAAGCTTTCTTT. Translating gives CASSLGTGLTEAFF.

The chain recombines TRBV5-1 with TRBJ2-5; 8 nucleotides agree with TRBD2. V was clipped by 2 bases and J by 2 bases; unmatched bases: 2. The CDR3 totals 14 residues. CDR1 is SGHRS and CDR2 is YFSETQ in the germline V gene. Here the CDR3 reads CASSFAGGQETQYF. The CDR3 region has the DNA TGCGCCAGCAGCTTTGCGGGGGGACAAGAGACCCAGTACTTC.

This clonotype was detected once. The chain joins TRBV2 to TRBJ2-7; 7 bases fit TRBD1. V lost 0 bases to trimming and J lost 6 bases; unmatched junction nucleotides: 2. From germline, CDR1 is SNHLY and CDR2 FYNNEI. The CDR3 is 13 amino acids. The chain's CDR3 is CASSEAPGGEQYV. CDR3 nucleotides: TGTGCCAGCAGTGAAGCCCCAGGGGGCGAGCAGTACGTC.

This clonotype was found a few times. This chain uses TRBV20-1 with TRBJ2-1; TRBD2 aligns across 7 bases. Unmatched junction bases numbered 8, after V lost 0 bases and J lost 3 bases. CDR1 and CDR2 (germline): DFQATT, SNEGSKA (reference sequence). This CDR3 is 16 amino acids long. The chain's CDR3 is CSARDLAQRDYNEQFF. The CDR3 nucleotides read TGCAGTGCTAGAGACTTGGCTCAGCGGGACTACAATGAGCAGTTCTTC.

The sample holds many counts of this clonotype. V gene TRBV5-5 combines with J gene TRBJ1-2; 7 positions agree with TRBD1. This CDR3 region has 17 residues. The J segment lost 0 bases and the V segment lost 4 bases, leaving 12 bases of the junction unmatched. The germline CDR1 and CDR2 sequences are SGHKS and YYEKEE (reference sequence). DNA of the CDR3: TGTGCCAGCAGCCCCAGCCCCCGGACAGGTTCTAACTATGGCTACACCTTC. It encodes CASSPSPRTGSNYGYTF.

This clonotype occurred a few times. This chain connects TRBV14 to TRBJ2-1; no reliable D call. Germline V gene sequence: CDR1 SGHDN, CDR2 FVKESK. The CDR3 runs to 13 residues. The germline V and J ends were trimmed by 3 bases and 8 bases, with 11 bases remaining between them. The CDR3 DNA reads TGTGCCAGCAGCCACTGGGGTTTCGATGAGCAGTTCTTC. It encodes CASSHWGFDEQFF.

There are a few counts of this clonotype. The CDR3, as DNA: TGTGCCAGCAGTCCAGACAGGGGAGCTAGCAATGAGCAGTTCTTC. This encodes CASSPDRGASNEQFF. The chain couples TRBV27 to TRBJ2-1, with 8 bases aligning to TRBD1. The CDR3 covers 15 residues. The trim removed 5 bases at V and 6 bases at J, leaving 9 bases unmatched. Germline values: CDR1 MNHEY, CDR2 SMNVEV (reference sequence).

In this sample, this clonotype turned up a few times. V usage is TRBV25-1 and J usage is TRBJ2-1; D is unclear. This CDR3 comprises 14 residues. Germline CDR1 MGHDK, CDR2 SYGVNS. V was cut by 2 bases and J by 4 bases, with 9 bases left in between. CDR3 protein: CASSEPRRYNEQFF. In nucleotides, the CDR3 is TGTGCCAGCAGTGAACCCCGGCGGTACAATGAGCAGTTCTTC.

The sample holds a few counts of this clonotype. Possible read error: a much larger clone is one base away. V and J are TRBV20-1 and TRBJ2-3; 11 bases fit TRBD2. This CDR3 is built from 15 residues. CDR1 DFQATT and CDR2 SNEGSKA come from the germline V gene (reference sequence). CDR3 coding DNA: TGCAGTGGACTAGCGGGGTGGGGCTACACATATACGCAGTATTTT. This sequence encodes CSGLAGWGYTYTQYF.

This CDR3 is CASRQRDTGELFF. As DNA, the CDR3 is TGTGCCAGCAGGCAAAGGGACACCGGGGAGCTGTTTTTT. The J gene is TRBJ2-2, the V gene TRBV12-3 or TRBV12-4; no clear D gene. Trimming removed 6 bases from V and 3 bases from J, with 8 bases in between. The CDR3 has 13 residues.

This clonotype appeared a few times. The chain couples TRBV20-1 to TRBJ2-1, with 9 bases fitting TRBD1. This CDR3 is built from 17 residues. In germline, CDR1 is DFQATT, CDR2 SNEGSKA (reference sequence). V shed 4 bases, J shed 5 bases, and the junction held 15 bases outside the gene matches. The CDR3 bases are TGCAGTGCTACCGGGACAGGGTTCAGGACTAGGAACAATGAGCAGTTCTTC. Protein: CSATGTGFRTRNNEQFF.

This chain uses TRBV27 with TRBJ1-1; tentatively, D is TRBD1 (6 bases). Germline V gene data show CDR1 as MNHEY and CDR2 as SMNVEV (reference sequence). V gave up 4 bases and J gave up 1 base, with 10 bases separating them. This CDR3 has 14 amino acids. CDR3 loop: CASSYEGGNTEAFF. CDR3 DNA: TGTGCCAGCAGTTATGAGGGGGGGAACACTGAAGCTTTCTTT.

This clonotype has ten or more counts. The V and J genes are TRBV5-1 and TRBJ2-1; possible D gene TRBD1, 6 bases. Germline V gene lookup returns CDR1 SGHRS and CDR2 YFSETQ. The CDR3 is made up of 13 amino acids. The ends were cut back, 0 bases at V and 8 bases at J, with 9 bases in the middle. The CDR3 sequence is CASSLDRDYEQFF. CDR3 in DNA: TGCGCCAGCAGCTTGGACAGGGATTATGAGCAGTTCTTC.

This clonotype was seen a few times. The V gene is TRBV6-5, the J gene TRBJ2-5; D might be TRBD1 (5 bases). The CDR3 is made up of 14 amino acids. Trimming took off 2 bases at V and 5 bases at J, with 12 bases between the two ends. Germline assignment: CDR1 MNHEY and CDR2 SVGAGI. The chain's CDR3 is CASSYTRPGETQYF. Written as DNA, the CDR3 is TGTGCCAGCAGTTACACCAGACCAGGGGAGACCCAGTACTTC.